A single sample gave rise to the 32 T cell receptor beta chains below, sequenced in a study of blood T cell repertoires in COVID-19. Libraries were prepared by immunoSEQ multiplex PCR; TCRdb keeps only in-frame clonotypes and omits some of them. The sample holds some 45,000 clones, 70% to 80% seen once. The sample was peripheral blood. These receptors were taken from a man between 65 and 85 years old with acute or convalescent COVID-19.

The CDR3: CATSRGSIKNIQYF. CDR3 nucleotide sequence: TGTGCCACCAGCAGGGGGAGTATCAAAAACATTCAGTACTTC. The chain recombines TRBV15 with TRBJ2-4, with D possibly matching TRBD2 (5 bases). Trimming stripped 3 bases from V and 3 bases from J, with 9 bases between. The CDR3 has 14 residues. Germline V gene data show CDR1 as LNHNV and CDR2 as YYDKDF (reference sequence).

This clone was observed a few times. The chain has TRBV11-2 and TRBJ1-3, with 8 nucleotides matching TRBD1. V lost 4 bases, J lost 5 bases, and 7 bases stayed unmatched. Germline V gene sequence: CDR1 SGHAT, CDR2 FQNNGV. The CDR3 has 15 residues. CDR3 bases: TGTGCCAGCAGCTCGGACAGGGTACGCCGAAACACCATATATTTT. Translated, it gives CASSSDRVRRNTIYF.

This clone was seen only a few times. The V call is TRBV28, the J call TRBJ1-2; TRBD1 matches 8 bases. This CDR3 is built from 15 residues. Trimming took 7 bases from V and 4 from J; bases not matched to a gene: 11. The germline V gene has CDR1 MDHEN and CDR2 SYDVKM. The CDR3 DNA is TGTGCCAGCAATGATGACAGGGGAGCATTCTATGGCTACACCTTC. This codes for CASNDDRGAFYGYTF.

The rearrangement joins TRBV2 to TRBJ1-1, with a tentative D call TRBD1 (6 bases). Trimming shortened V by 8 bases and J by 1 base, and 11 bases separated the two germline ends. Per the germline V gene, CDR1 is SNHLY and CDR2 is FYNNEI. CDR3 length: 13 amino acids. The CDR3, as DNA: TGTGCCAGCTGTGGACAGCCGAACACTGAAGCTTTCTTT. Its translation: CASCGQPNTEAFF. The entire variable domain, with the rest obtained from reference TRBV2 and TRBJ1-1, is as follows: EPEVTQTPSHQVTQMGQEVILRCVPISNHLYFYWYRQILGQKVEFLVSFYNNEISEKSEIFDDQFSVERPDGSNFTLKIRSTKLEDSAMYFCASCGQPNTEAFFGQGTRLTVV.

The chain links TRBV10-3 to TRBJ1-2, with TRBD1 matching 7 bases. The CDR3 extends over 14 amino acids. CDR1 ENHRY and CDR2 SYGVKD come from the germline V gene. Trimming cost V 3 bases and J 4 bases; bases outside gene matches: 5. CDR3 in amino acids: CAISDSGTAYGYTF. As DNA, the CDR3 is TGTGCCATCAGTGATAGCGGGACAGCCTATGGCTACACCTTC.

This chain uses TRBV4-1 with TRBJ1-5; D may be TRBD1 (5 bases). CDR1 and CDR2 (germline): MGHRA, YSYEKL. V was pared by 0 bases and J by 9 bases, with 24 bases between. The CDR3 is 18 residues long. The CDR3 spells CASSQEGAGWGLTGPQHF. The CDR3 DNA reads TGCGCCAGCAGCCAAGAAGGGGCAGGGTGGGGTCTTACTGGGCCCCAGCATTTT.

The chain employs TRBV14 and TRBJ2-2, with D hard to call. The V gene's germline CDR1 is SGHDN and CDR2 FVKESK. Trimming removed 0 bases at V and 6 bases at J, with 20 bases between. The CDR3 sequence is 18 residues long. The CDR3 region has the DNA TGTGCCAGCAGCCAAGATTCGTCAAGGTTTATTGCGGCCGGGGAGCTGTTTTTT. The encoded protein is CASSQDSSRFIAAGELFF.

The rearrangement uses TRBV7-9 and TRBJ1-6; D is unclear. This CDR3 has 14 amino acids. Germline V gene lookup returns CDR1 SEHNR and CDR2 FQNEAQ (reference sequence). V was pared by 1 base and J by 5 bases, with 6 bases between. As DNA, the CDR3 is TGTGCCAGCAGCTTAGACAGCCATAATTCACCCCTCCACTTT. The encoded protein is CASSLDSHNSPLHF.

The rearrangement joins TRBV2 to TRBJ1-4; D is possibly TRBD1 (5 bases). The CDR3 is 15 amino acids. V dropped 1 base and J dropped 7 bases, with 13 bases sitting between them. CDR1 and CDR2 from the germline V gene are SNHLY and FYNNEI. The CDR3 nucleotides are TGTGCCAGCAGTGAAGGTGGGGGGGGTGGTGAAAAACTGTTTTTT. This sequence encodes CASSEGGGGGEKLFF.

The chain carries TRBV18 and TRBJ2-1; 11 nucleotides match TRBD2. The CDR3 has 17 residues. V lost 6 bases and J lost 6; bases outside the gene matches: 13. Germline assignment: CDR1 KGHSH and CDR2 LQKENI. The DNA for the CDR3 is TGTGCCAGCTCGCTTCTAGCGGGGGGAAGTCGGGGCAATGAGCAGTTCTTC. Protein sequence: CASSLLAGGSRGNEQFF.

The gene calls are TRBV15 and TRBJ2-7; D perhaps matches TRBD1 (6 bases). Trimming shortened V by 4 bases and J by 0 bases, and 16 bases separated the two germline ends. Germline lookup yields CDR1 LNHNV and CDR2 YYDKDF (reference sequence). This CDR3 region has 16 residues. The CDR3 bases are TGTGCCACCAGCAAGCTTCGTACAGGGAGCTCCTACGAGCAGTACTTC. Amino acid sequence: CATSKLRTGSSYEQYF.

V gene TRBV7-3 combines with J gene TRBJ2-2; D is perhaps TRBD2 (6 bases). The CDR3 is made up of 15 amino acids. CDR1 is SGHTA, CDR2 FQGTGA, per germline. Deletions cut 3 bases from V and 4 bases from J, with 12 bases between. The CDR3 DNA sequence: TGTGCCAGCAGCTTGGGGACTGCGGGCACCGGGGAGCTGTTTTTT. Encoded protein: CASSLGTAGTGELFF.

This chain links TRBV6-2 or TRBV6-3 with TRBJ1-2; D uncertain. CDR1 MNHEY and CDR2 SVGEGT come from the germline V gene. CDR3 length: 14 residues. Between the trimmed V and J ends, which lost 6 bases and 3 bases, there was a span of 14 bases. CDR3 DNA sequence: TGTGCCAGCAGCTTGGCCCTACTACACTATGGCTACACCTTC. This encodes CASSLALLHYGYTF.

This chain links TRBV6-6 with TRBJ1-5; TRBD1 matches at 8 bases. V lost 6 bases and J lost 7; bases outside the gene matches: 8. CDR3 size: 14 residues. Germline V CDR1 and CDR2: MNHNY, SVGAGI (reference sequence). The CDR3 coding sequence is TGTGCCAGCAGCTTCATGACAGGGGAACAGCCCCAGCATTTT. It encodes CASSFMTGEQPQHF.

DNA of the CDR3: TGTGCCAGCGGTGGGCCAGGGGTCTATGGCTACACCTTC. Protein product: CASGGPGVYGYTF. This chain links TRBV5-4 with TRBJ1-2; tentative D call: TRBD1 (6 bases). CDR1 and CDR2 from the germline V gene are SGHNT and YYREEE (reference sequence). CDR3 size: 13 residues. V was trimmed by 7 bases and J by 4 bases, leaving 14 bases between them.

The J gene is TRBJ2-1, the V gene TRBV6-6, with 7 bases identical to TRBD2. Losses at the gene ends were 5 bases for V and 7 bases for J; bases not matched to a gene: 14. The CDR3 loop spans 16 amino acids. Germline loops: CDR1 MNHNY, CDR2 SVGAGI (reference sequence). CDR3 DNA: TGTGCCAGCAGTACCAGGTCTACCGGGACTATAAATGAGCAGTTCTTC. Its protein product is CASSTRSTGTINEQFF.

V and J are TRBV4-3 and TRBJ2-3, with 8 bases aligning to TRBD1. This CDR3 has 19 amino acids. Trimming at V came to 2 bases and at J to 1 base, leaving 14 bases not matched to a gene. Germline-derived CDR1 and CDR2 are LGHNA and YSLEER. CDR3 region: CASSQLNLLGQGGTDTQYF. DNA of the CDR3: TGCGCCAGCAGCCAACTAAACCTCCTTGGACAGGGAGGCACAGATACGCAGTATTTT.

The CDR3 reads CASSQDAGGANYGYTF. The CDR3 DNA follows: TGCGCCAGCAGCCAAGATGCGGGTGGAGCTAACTATGGCTACACCTTC. The rearrangement links TRBV4-3 to TRBJ1-2; D gene unclear. Trimming cost V 0 bases and J 0 bases, with 11 bases left between them. The CDR3 runs 16 residues. Germline CDR1 reads LGHNA; CDR2 reads YSLEER.

The chain employs TRBV3-1 (or the pseudogene TRBV3-2) and TRBJ1-2; 7 bases fit TRBD1. V was clipped by 3 bases and J by 7 bases; unmatched bases: 5. This CDR3 region has 13 residues. Germline values: CDR1 LGHDT, CDR2 YNNKEL (reference sequence). The CDR3 DNA reads as TGTGCCAGCAGCCACACAGGGGATGGTGGCTACACCTTC. Amino acids: CASSHTGDGGYTF.

The chain carries TRBV6-5 and TRBJ2-5, with TRBD1 matching over 7 bases. With 2 bases clipped from V and 2 bases from J, the junction kept 5 bases outside the gene matches. The CDR3 length is 15 residues. CDR1 and CDR2 (germline): MNHEY, SVGAGI. The CDR3 coding sequence is TGTGCCAGCAGTTACGCACAGGGACAGCAAGAGACCCAGTACTTC. Its translation is CASSYAQGQQETQYF.

In this sample, this clone turned up a few times. The chain links TRBV5-4 to TRBJ1-2; D is unresolved. The ends were cut back, 0 bases at V and 2 bases at J, with 8 bases in the middle. Germline assignment: CDR1 SGHNT and CDR2 YYREEE (reference sequence). The CDR3 is 14 amino acids. The CDR3 here is CASSLGGGNYGYTF. CDR3 DNA: TGTGCCAGCAGCTTGGGGGGAGGGAACTATGGCTACACCTTC.

This chain links TRBV19 with TRBJ1-2; 8 positions agree with TRBD1. The J segment lost 8 bases and the V segment lost 7 bases, leaving 9 bases of the junction unmatched. Germline-derived CDR1 and CDR2 are LNHDA and SQIVND (reference sequence). The CDR3 is 13 amino acids. CDR3 loop: CASTADRGVGYTF. The CDR3 DNA sequence: TGTGCCAGTACCGCTGACAGGGGCGTCGGCTACACCTTC.

The rearrangement joins TRBV5-1 to TRBJ2-1, with TRBD2 as a possible D gene (7 bases). The CDR3 extends over 14 amino acids. The germline gives CDR1 SGHRS, CDR2 YFSETQ. V was trimmed by 2 bases and J by 7 bases, leaving 13 bases between them. The CDR3 spells CASSFEGGRNEQFF. CDR3 coding DNA: TGCGCCAGCAGCTTTGAGGGGGGGCGGAATGAGCAGTTCTTC.

This clone showed up just once. V usage is TRBV6-6 and J usage is TRBJ1-5, with 8 bases matching TRBD1. V dropped 8 bases and J dropped 3; count of bases not matched to a gene: 12. The CDR3 has 16 residues. CDR1 and CDR2 from the germline V gene are MNHNY and SVGAGI (reference sequence). The CDR3 reads CASWQGARFTNQPQHF. DNA of the CDR3: TGTGCCAGCTGGCAGGGGGCAAGATTTACCAATCAGCCCCAGCATTTT.

The genes are TRBV27 and TRBJ2-2; a weak D match, TRBD1 (5 bases). The V gene lost 5 bases and the J gene lost 4 bases, with 17 bases spanning the gap. This CDR3 comprises 16 residues. In germline, CDR1 is MNHEY, CDR2 SMNVEV (reference sequence). CDR3 sequence: CASSLQGTEPTGELFF. In DNA, the CDR3 is TGTGCCAGCAGTCTCCAGGGCACAGAACCCACCGGGGAGCTGTTTTTT.

This clone showed up just a few times. This rearrangement joins TRBV19 to TRBJ1-5, with a tentative D call TRBD1 (5 bases). The germline V and J ends were trimmed by 3 bases and 4 bases, with 16 bases remaining between them. CDR3 size: 16 residues. Germline values: CDR1 LNHDA, CDR2 SQIVND (reference sequence). In DNA form, the CDR3 reads TGTGCCAGTAGTATTTGGGGCCAGGGAGGGAATCAGCCCCAGCATTTT. Translating gives CASSIWGQGGNQPQHF. Looking up the rest from reference TRBV19 and TRBJ1-5 gives the full variable domain: DGGITQSPKYLFRKEGQNVTLSCEQNLNHDAMYWYRQDPGQGLRLIYYSQIVNDFQKGDIAEGYSVSREKKESFPLTVTSAQKNPTAFYLCASSIWGQGGNQPQHFGDGTRLSIL.

CDR3 sequence: CATSRGKPRGRPLGTDTQYF. DNA for the CDR3: TGTGCCACCAGCAGAGGCAAACCCAGGGGGCGGCCGTTGGGCACAGATACGCAGTATTTT. The rearrangement uses TRBV15 and TRBJ2-3; 8 nucleotides agree with TRBD1. Germline trimming cut 1 base from V and 1 base from J; bases unmatched to any gene: 16. The CDR3 is 20 residues long. CDR1 is LNHNV, CDR2 YYDKDF, per germline (reference sequence).

This clone occurred once. This chain connects TRBV27 to TRBJ1-2, with TRBD1 identical over 10 bases. CDR1 and CDR2 (germline): MNHEY, SMNVEV (reference sequence). Unmatched junction bases numbered 9, after V lost 7 bases and J lost 7 bases. The CDR3 is 14 amino acids. The CDR3 region has the DNA TGTGCCAGCATGACCCGGGACAGGGGCTCTGGCTACACCTTC. Translating it yields CASMTRDRGSGYTF.

This clone turned up a few times. As DNA, the CDR3 is TGTGCCAGCAGCTCCGACAGACACAATGAGCAGTTCTTC. Amino acid sequence: CASSSDRHNEQFF. The chain uses TRBV11-3 and TRBJ2-1, with D possibly TRBD1 on 5 matching bases. V was clipped by 4 bases and J by 5 bases, with 9 bases between them. The CDR3 covers 13 residues. CDR1 SGHNT and CDR2 YENEEA come from the germline V gene.

The chain couples TRBV3-1 (or the pseudogene TRBV3-2) to TRBJ1-3; TRBD1 aligns across 11 bases. The junction had 7 bases not matched to a gene; V was cut back by 4 bases and J by 8 bases. Germline V gene lookup returns CDR1 LGHDT and CDR2 YNNKEL (reference sequence). This CDR3 contains 15 residues. CDR3 bases: TGTGCCAGCAGCCCCTGGAGGGACAGGGGGGACACCATATATTTT. Translation: CASSPWRDRGDTIYF.

With regard to this clone: This CDR3 is also generated by other DNA sequences in the sample. V is TRBV6-4 and J is TRBJ2-1, with 11 bases that match TRBD2. With V trimmed by 0 bases and J by 6 bases, 1 base remained unmatched. The germline CDR1 and CDR2 sequences are MRHNA and SNTAGT. The CDR3 loop spans 15 amino acids. In DNA form, the CDR3 reads TGTGCCAGCAGTGACTCTAGCGGGGGGGCCAATGAGCAGTTCTTC. It translates to CASSDSSGGANEQFF.

This clone was counted once. The chain links TRBV5-8 to TRBJ2-5, with 7 nucleotides matching TRBD1. Germline V gene data show CDR1 as SGHTS and CDR2 as YDEGEE. V was clipped by 5 bases and J by 2 bases; unmatched bases: 3. CDR3 length: 13 residues. The CDR3 sequence: CASRPDRQETQYF. The CDR3 bases are TGTGCCAGCAGGCCGGACAGGCAAGAGACCCAGTACTTC.